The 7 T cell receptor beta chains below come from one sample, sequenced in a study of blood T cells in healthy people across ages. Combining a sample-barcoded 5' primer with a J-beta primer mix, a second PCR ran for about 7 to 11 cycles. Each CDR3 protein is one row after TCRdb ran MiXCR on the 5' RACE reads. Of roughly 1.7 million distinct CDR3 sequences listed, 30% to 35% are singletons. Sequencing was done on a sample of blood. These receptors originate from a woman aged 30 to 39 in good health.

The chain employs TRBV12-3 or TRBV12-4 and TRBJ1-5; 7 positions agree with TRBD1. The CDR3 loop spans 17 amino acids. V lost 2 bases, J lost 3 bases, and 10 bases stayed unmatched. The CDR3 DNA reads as TGTGCCAGCAGTTTATTGGTCGGGACAGAGTTCAATCAGCCCCAGCATTTT. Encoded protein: CASSLLVGTEFNQPQHF.

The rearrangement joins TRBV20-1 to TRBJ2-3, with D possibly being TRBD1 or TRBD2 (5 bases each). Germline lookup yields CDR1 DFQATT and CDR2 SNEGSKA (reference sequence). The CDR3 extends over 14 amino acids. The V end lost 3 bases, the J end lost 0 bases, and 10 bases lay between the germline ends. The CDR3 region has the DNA TGCAGTGCTAGTTTCAGGGAGAGCACAGATACGCAGTATTTT. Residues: CSASFRESTDTQYF.

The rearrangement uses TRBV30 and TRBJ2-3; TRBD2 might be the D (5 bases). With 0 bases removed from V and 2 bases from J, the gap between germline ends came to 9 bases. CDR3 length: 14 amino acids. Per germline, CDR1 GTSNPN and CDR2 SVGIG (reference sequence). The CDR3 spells CAWSVLVYTDTQYF. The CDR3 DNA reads TGTGCCTGGAGTGTACTAGTGTACACAGATACGCAGTATTTT.

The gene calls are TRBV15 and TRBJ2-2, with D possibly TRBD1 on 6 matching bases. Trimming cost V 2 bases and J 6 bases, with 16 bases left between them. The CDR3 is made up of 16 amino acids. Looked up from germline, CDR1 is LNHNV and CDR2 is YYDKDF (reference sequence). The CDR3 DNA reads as TGTGCCACCAGCAGACAACGGGACATAGGGGCCGGGGAGCTGTTTTTT. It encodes CATSRQRDIGAGELFF.

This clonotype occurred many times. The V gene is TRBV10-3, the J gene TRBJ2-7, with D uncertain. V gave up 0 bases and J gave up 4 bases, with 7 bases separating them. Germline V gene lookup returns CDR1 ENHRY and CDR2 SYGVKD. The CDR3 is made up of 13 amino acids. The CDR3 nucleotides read TGTGCCATCAGTGAGTCGGGCAGTTACGAGCAGTACTTC. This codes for CAISESGSYEQYF.

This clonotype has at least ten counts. CDR3 coding DNA: TGCAGCGAAACTAGCGGGAACACAGATACGCAGTATTTT. The encoded protein is CSETSGNTDTQYF. The gene calls are TRBV29-1 and TRBJ2-3; 10 positions match TRBD2. The CDR3 runs 13 residues. Germline V lookup: CDR1 SQVTM, CDR2 ANQGSEA. V shed 7 bases, J shed 2 bases, and the junction held 3 bases outside the gene matches.

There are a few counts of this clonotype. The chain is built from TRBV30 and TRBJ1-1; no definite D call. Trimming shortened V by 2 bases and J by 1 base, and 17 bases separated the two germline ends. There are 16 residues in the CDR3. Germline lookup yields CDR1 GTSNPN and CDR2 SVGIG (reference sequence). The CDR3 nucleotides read TGTGCCTGGAGTCCCCCAGTCCAGTCTCGGAACACTGAAGCTTTCTTT. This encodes CAWSPPVQSRNTEAFF. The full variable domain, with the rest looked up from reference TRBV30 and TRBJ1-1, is SQTIHQWPATLVQPVGSPLSLECTVEGTSNPNLYWYRQAAGRGLQLLFYSVGIGQISSEVPQNLSASRPQDRQFILSSKKLLLSDSGFYLCAWSPPVQSRNTEAFFGQGTRLTVV.